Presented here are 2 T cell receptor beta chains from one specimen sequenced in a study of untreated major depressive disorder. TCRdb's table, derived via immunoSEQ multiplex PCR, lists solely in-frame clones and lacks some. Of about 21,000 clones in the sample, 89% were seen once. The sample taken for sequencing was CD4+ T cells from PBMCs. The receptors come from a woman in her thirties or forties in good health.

The DNA of the CDR3 is TGCGCCAGCAGCACCCCATCCAGGGCCGGGACAGGGCGCATCGCGAACACCGGGGAGCTGTTTTTT. As protein: CASSTPSRAGTGRIANTGELFF. The chain links TRBV5-1 to TRBJ2-2; 9 bases agree with TRBD1. Germline V gene sequence: CDR1 SGHRS, CDR2 YFSETQ. CDR3 size: 22 residues. After removal of 4 bases from V and 0 bases from J, the junction contained 22 bases not matched to a gene.

The CDR3 loop reads CASSNHRLTGLHGYTF. CDR3 nucleotides: TGTGCCAGCAGTAACCACCGCCTGACAGGTTTGCATGGCTACACCTTC. The V call is TRBV28, the J call TRBJ1-2; the D gene is possibly TRBD1 (6 bases). CDR3 length: 16 residues. V shed 5 bases and J shed 6 bases, with 22 bases lying between them. The germline CDR1 and CDR2 sequences are MDHEN and SYDVKM.